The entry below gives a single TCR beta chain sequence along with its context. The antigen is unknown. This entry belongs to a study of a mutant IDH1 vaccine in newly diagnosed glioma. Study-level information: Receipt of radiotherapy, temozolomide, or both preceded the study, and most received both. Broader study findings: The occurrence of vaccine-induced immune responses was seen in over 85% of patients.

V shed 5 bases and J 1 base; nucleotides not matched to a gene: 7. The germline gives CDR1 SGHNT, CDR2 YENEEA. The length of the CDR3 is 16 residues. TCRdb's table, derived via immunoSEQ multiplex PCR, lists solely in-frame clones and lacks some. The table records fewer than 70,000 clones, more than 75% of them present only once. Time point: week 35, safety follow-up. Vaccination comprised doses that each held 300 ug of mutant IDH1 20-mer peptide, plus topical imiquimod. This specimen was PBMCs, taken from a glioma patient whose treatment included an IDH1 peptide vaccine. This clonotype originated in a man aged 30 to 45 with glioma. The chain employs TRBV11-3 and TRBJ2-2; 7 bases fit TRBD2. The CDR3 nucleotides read TGTGCCAGCAGCCCCTTAGCGGGCGAGAACACCGGGGAGCTGTTTTTT. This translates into CASSPLAGENTGELFF.